Following are 4 T cell receptor beta chains from one sample sequenced in a study of cytomegalovirus exposure and HLA in healthy donors. PCR involved 60 Vbeta and 13 Jbeta primers. The method was immunoSEQ multiplex PCR; TCRdb's version includes in-frame clones alone and lacks a portion of them. In the table there are around 99,000 clones, around 82% of which are singletons. Sequencing input: PBMCs. These receptors were taken from a middle-aged man in good health and CMV-seronegative.

The chain recombines TRBV11-3 with TRBJ2-2, with 8 bases aligning to TRBD1. In germline, CDR1 is SGHNT, CDR2 YENEEA. CDR3 size: 14 residues. V gave up 6 bases and J gave up 6 bases; unmatched junction bases: 6. The CDR3 loop is CASRDRDSSGELFF. The CDR3 DNA follows: TGTGCCAGCAGGGACAGGGATTCATCCGGGGAGCTGTTTTTT.

The chain is built from TRBV2 and TRBJ1-6; maybe TRBD1 (6 bases). Germline V gene sequence: CDR1 SNHLY, CDR2 FYNNEI. Trimming took off 4 bases at V and 7 bases at J, with 11 bases between the two ends. This CDR3 comprises 14 residues. CDR3 sequence (DNA): TGTGCCAGCAGTGTGACAGGTGGGAATTCACCCCTCCACTTT. It specifies CASSVTGGNSPLHF. Using reference TRBV2 and TRBJ1-6 for the parts outside the CDR3, the full variable domain is EPEVTQTPSHQVTQMGQEVILRCVPISNHLYFYWYRQILGQKVEFLVSFYNNEISEKSEIFDDQFSVERPDGSNFTLKIRSTKLEDSAMYFCASSVTGGNSPLHFGNGTRLTVT.

The chain combines TRBV5-6 with TRBJ2-7; possibly TRBD2 for D (7 bases). Germline-derived CDR1 and CDR2 are SGHDT and YYEEEE. Trimming took 4 bases from V and 3 from J, leaving 20 bases between them. The CDR3 runs to 16 residues. In DNA form, the CDR3 reads TGTGCCAGCAGCGGGGGGGGCGGCGGGCGGGTCTACGAGCAGTACTTC. Protein sequence: CASSGGGGGRVYEQYF.

Turning to this clone: Given a much more abundant clone one base away, this may be a read error. The chain uses TRBV6-5 and TRBJ2-7; TRBD1 agrees at 10 bases. J was trimmed by 3 bases and V by 2 bases; bases with no gene match: 4. CDR1 is MNHEY and CDR2 is SVGAGI in the germline V gene. The length of the CDR3 is 15 residues. CDR3 nucleotides: TGTGCCAGCAGTTACAGGGACAGGGGACTCTACGAGCAGTACTTC. This codes for CASSYRDRGLYEQYF.